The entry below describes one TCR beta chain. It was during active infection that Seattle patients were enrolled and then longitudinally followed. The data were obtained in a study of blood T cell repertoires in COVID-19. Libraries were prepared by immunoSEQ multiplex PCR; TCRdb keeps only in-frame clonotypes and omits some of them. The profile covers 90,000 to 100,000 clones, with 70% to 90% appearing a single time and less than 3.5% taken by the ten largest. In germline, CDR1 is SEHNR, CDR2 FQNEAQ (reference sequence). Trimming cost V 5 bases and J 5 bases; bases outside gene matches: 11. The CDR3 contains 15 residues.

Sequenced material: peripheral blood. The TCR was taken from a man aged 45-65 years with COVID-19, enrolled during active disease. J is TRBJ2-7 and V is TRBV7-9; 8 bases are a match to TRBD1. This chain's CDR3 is CASSELVGQENEQYF. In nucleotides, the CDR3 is TGTGCCAGCAGCGAACTAGTGGGACAGGAGAACGAGCAGTACTTC.